This T cell receptor (beta chain) comes out of a study of blood T cell repertoires in COVID-19. Worth noting for this clone: The junction differs from germline at one of its ends, possibly a read error.

Measured with immunoSEQ multiplex PCR; TCRdb has only the in-frame clones, and not every one. Altogether 200,000 or so clones are present, 70% to 90% being singletons, with the ten largest covering about 3.8%. This clonotype was sampled from a woman aged 40 to 49 with acute COVID-19. Sequencing was done on a sample of PBMCs or T cells enriched from blood (not recorded which).

CDR3 coding DNA: TGTGCCAGCAGCTCCGATAATTCACCCCTCCACTTT. Translated: CASSSDNSPLHF. V and J are TRBV12-3 or TRBV12-4 and TRBJ1-6; D uncertain. The CDR3 spans 12 residues.